What follows are 13 T cell receptor beta chains derived from one specimen sequenced in a study of STAT5B mutations in CD4+ large granular lymphocyte leukemia (dated by TCRdb to about 2022). The library was generated by the immunoSEQ multiplex PCR assay. Drawn from immuneACCESS, this table holds only the in-frame rearrangements with V and J called that TCRdb kept. Clones are partly lost; checked studies trace under half to an unresolved V gene and leave the rest unexplained. Across this sample there are roughly 46,000 clones, with approximately 84% seen only once. Clones ranked in the top ten supply 0.3% to 0.45% of the sample. The sequenced sample was CD4+ T cells from blood buffy coats. These receptors came from a human donor in good health.

The chain employs TRBV5-6 and TRBJ2-3, with D possibly TRBD2 on 5 matching bases. This CDR3 region has 14 residues. Trimming pared 5 bases from V and 8 bases from J, leaving 18 bases between. In germline, CDR1 is SGHDT, CDR2 YYEEEE. As DNA, the CDR3 is TGTGCCAGCAGTTTTGGGAGCGAAGAGGGTACGCAGTATTTT. The encoded protein is CASSFGSEEGTQYF.

V usage is TRBV18 and J usage is TRBJ2-5; D remains ambiguous. The CDR3 length is 13 residues. Germline V gene sequence: CDR1 KGHSH, CDR2 LQKENI. V lost 2 bases to trimming and J lost 2 bases, with 6 bases between them. The CDR3 DNA sequence: TGTGCCAGCTCACCAACGGTACAAGAGACCCAGTACTTC. Protein product: CASSPTVQETQYF.

The chain uses TRBV7-2 and TRBJ2-3; the D call may be TRBD1 or TRBD2 (5 bases each). Between the trimmed V and J ends, which lost 2 bases and 5 bases, there was a span of 14 bases. The CDR3 is 15 residues long. In germline, CDR1 is SGHTA, CDR2 FQGNSA. The CDR3 reads CASSLWGSGGDTQYF. For the CDR3, the DNA is TGTGCCAGCAGCTTATGGGGGAGTGGGGGAGATACGCAGTATTTT. The complete variable domain, with remaining parts taken from reference TRBV7-2 and TRBJ2-3, reads GAGVSQSPSNKVTEKGKDVELRCDPISGHTALYWYRQSLGQGLEFLIYFQGNSAPDKSGLPSDRFSAERTGGSVSTLTIQRTQQEDSAVYLCASSLWGSGGDTQYFGPGTRLTVL.

V and J are TRBV5-1 and TRBJ2-7, with TRBD2 matching over 8 bases. J gave up 0 bases and V 4 bases, and 9 bases lay outside the gene matches. CDR3 size: 16 residues. Per germline, CDR1 SGHRS and CDR2 YFSETQ. The CDR3 here is CASSLIAGTSSYEQYF. The DNA of the CDR3 is TGCGCCAGCAGCCTAATAGCGGGGACTAGCTCCTACGAGCAGTACTTC.

The rearrangement links TRBV5-4 to TRBJ1-2; 7 bases map to TRBD1. The CDR3 length is 14 residues. The germline CDR1 and CDR2 sequences are SGHNT and YYREEE (reference sequence). Germline trimming cut 0 bases from V and 4 bases from J; bases unmatched to any gene: 3. In nucleotides, the CDR3 is TGTGCCAGCAGCTTGGACAGGGGTCCCTATGGCTACACCTTC. It encodes CASSLDRGPYGYTF.

The genes are TRBV10-1 and TRBJ2-5, with D hard to call. The CDR3 is 13 residues long. Germline loops: CDR1 WNHNN, CDR2 SYGVQD (reference sequence). V lost 10 bases and J lost 2, with 14 bases in between. DNA of the CDR3: TGCGCCACTTCGTTGGGAAAACAAGAGACCCAGTACTTC. This gives the protein CATSLGKQETQYF.

The V and J genes are TRBV6-5 and TRBJ2-2; D is uncertain. Trimming took 8 bases from V and 5 from J, leaving 9 bases between them. The germline CDR1 and CDR2 sequences are MNHEY and SVGAGI. The CDR3 consists of 12 residues. CDR3 sequence (DNA): TGTGCCAGCCGCCGCGGTACCGGGGAGCTGTTTTTT. Its translation: CASRRGTGELFF.

This chain links TRBV7-3 with TRBJ2-2; D is perhaps TRBD1 or TRBD2 (5 bases each). Germline values: CDR1 SGHTA, CDR2 FQGTGA. The CDR3 runs to 16 residues. Trimming took off 4 bases at V and 4 bases at J, with 16 bases between the two ends. CDR3: CASSSRAGMPTGELFF. CDR3 nucleotides: TGTGCCAGCAGCTCCAGGGCCGGGATGCCCACCGGGGAGCTGTTTTTT.

The genes are TRBV5-1 and TRBJ2-2, with D possibly TRBD1 on 6 matching bases. Germline-derived CDR1 and CDR2 are SGHRS and YFSETQ. This CDR3 has 15 amino acids. The V gene lost 2 bases and the J gene lost 4 bases, with 12 bases spanning the gap. CDR3 residues: CASSLGTSPTGELFF. DNA of the CDR3: TGCGCCAGCAGCTTAGGGACATCCCCCACCGGGGAGCTGTTTTTT.

The V call is TRBV5-1, the J call TRBJ2-1; perhaps TRBD1 as D (5 bases). V lost 6 bases and J lost 6, with 16 bases in between. This CDR3 is 14 amino acids long. The germline CDR1 and CDR2 sequences are SGHRS and YFSETQ. CDR3 nucleotide sequence: TGCGCCAGCATCAGCAGGACATCCCCCAATGAGCAGTTCTTC. Translating it yields CASISRTSPNEQFF.

The chain has TRBV7-2 and TRBJ2-2; a weak D match, TRBD2 (6 bases). This CDR3 contains 15 residues. Germline loops: CDR1 SGHTA, CDR2 FQGNSA. Trimming removed 3 bases from V and 6 bases from J, with 14 bases in between. The CDR3 here is CASSFSSRDSGELFF. The CDR3 DNA is TGTGCCAGCAGCTTCTCCTCCCGGGACTCCGGGGAGCTGTTTTTT.

The rearrangement joins TRBV30 to TRBJ1-5; D remains unclear. CDR1 GTSNPN and CDR2 SVGIG come from the germline V gene (reference sequence). The CDR3 is 13 residues long. Trimming cost V 5 bases and J 0 bases, with 8 bases left between them. The CDR3 protein is CAWGRYSNQPQHF. DNA for the CDR3: TGTGCCTGGGGACGGTATAGCAATCAGCCCCAGCATTTT.

This chain connects TRBV5-6 to TRBJ2-3, with 8 positions matching TRBD2. The CDR3 totals 19 residues. CDR1 SGHDT and CDR2 YYEEEE come from the germline V gene. V was pared by 0 bases and J by 2 bases, with 14 bases of the junction left unmatched. CDR3 sequence: CASSLAFGVSGVPTDTQYF. CDR3 coding DNA: TGTGCCAGCAGCTTGGCCTTTGGGGTTAGCGGGGTTCCCACAGATACGCAGTATTTT. The full variable domain, completed using reference TRBV5-6 and TRBJ2-3, is DAGVTQSPTHLIKTRGQQVTLRCSPKSGHDTVSWYQQALGQGPQFIFQYYEEEERQRGNFPDRFSGHQFPNYSSELNVNALLLGDSALYLCASSLAFGVSGVPTDTQYFGPGTRLTVL.